Below, 4 T cell receptor beta chains from the same sample are listed, as sequenced in a study of vaccination effects on CD4 cells after COVID-19. Clones were sequenced by immunoSEQ multiplex PCR, and TCRdb holds only the in-frame ones, with some missing. The sample lists approximately 29,000 clones, more than 60% occurring once. Before any sequencing was done, the ViraFEST assay used viral peptide pools to expand antigen-specific CD4+ T cells. Subsequent to less than twelve days of culture, CD4+ T cells were isolated. PCR showed that the person got SARS-CoV-2 infection at some point between March and December 2020. Their specific antigens are unknown. The sequenced sample was CD4+ T cells from PBMCs cultured with a peptide pool, obtained before COVID-19 vaccination. The origin of the receptors is a human donor who had a prior SARS-CoV-2 infection.

This clone has just one count. This rearrangement joins TRBV5-4 to TRBJ2-1, with a possible D match to TRBD1 (6 bases). V lost 0 bases, J lost 10 bases, and 14 bases lay in between. Germline V CDR1 and CDR2: SGHNT, YYREEE (reference sequence). This CDR3 contains 14 residues. CDR3: CASSLDRAQGEQFF. CDR3 coding DNA: TGTGCCAGCAGCTTGGATAGGGCGCAGGGGGAGCAGTTCTTC.

This clone turned up a few times. V usage is TRBV30 and J usage is TRBJ1-1; D gene unclear. The CDR3 has 11 amino acids. CDR1 and CDR2 from the germline V gene are GTSNPN and SVGIG (reference sequence). V lost 4 bases to trimming and J lost 6 bases, with 9 bases between them. CDR3 DNA sequence: TGTGCCTGGACACCCGTGGCTGAAGCTTTCTTT. Translation: CAWTPVAEAFF.

This sequence joins TRBV5-1 and TRBJ2-5; 7 nucleotides match TRBD1. The CDR3 contains 14 residues. CDR1 SGHRS and CDR2 YFSETQ come from the germline V gene. V lost 4 bases, J lost 3 bases, and 6 bases stayed unmatched. In DNA, the CDR3 is TGCGCCAGCAGCACGACCGGGACAGAAGAGACCCAGTACTTC. Amino acids: CASSTTGTEETQYF. The entire variable domain, with the rest obtained from reference TRBV5-1 and TRBJ2-5, is as follows: KAGVTQTPRYLIKTRGQQVTLSCSPISGHRSVSWYQQTPGQGLQFLFEYFSETQRNKGNFPGRFSGRQFSNSRSEMNVSTLELGDSALYLCASSTTGTEETQYFGPGTRLLVL.

The V call is TRBV3-1 (or the pseudogene TRBV3-2), the J call TRBJ1-2; D is perhaps TRBD1 (6 bases). CDR1 is LGHDT, CDR2 YNNKEL, per germline (reference sequence). The CDR3 covers 19 residues. V lost 4 bases and J lost 0, with 24 bases in between. The CDR3 DNA reads TGTGCCAGCAGCCCCGTCGAGCTCACAGGGAGAGGGGCTAACTATGGCTACACCTTC. Amino acid sequence: CASSPVELTGRGANYGYTF.